This T cell receptor (beta chain) appears in the sequencing data of a study of T cells after yellow fever vaccination. The CDR3 sequence is 15 residues long. CDR1 and CDR2 (germline): MDHEN, SYDVKM. The V and J ends lost 5 bases and 3 bases respectively, with 17 bases between them. From the 5' RACE reads, TCRdb called clonotypes with MiXCR, one entry per CDR3 protein. The table includes 150,000 or so distinct CDR3 sequences, 6.6% detected once. The chain couples TRBV28 to TRBJ2-7, with a possible D match to TRBD1 (6 bases). The source is a man aged 30 to 45 who received the YFV17D yellow fever vaccine. Sequencing was performed on CD4+ T cells sorted from PBMCs, taken 10 days after the yellow fever booster vaccination. In DNA, the CDR3 is TGTGCCAGCAGTCCAGCCGGGACAAATAACTACGAGCAGTACTTC. Amino acids: CASSPAGTNNYEQYF.